These 24 T cell receptor beta chains originate from one sample sequenced in a study of blood T cells in healthy people across ages. The authors ran a second PCR of about 6 to 12 cycles using a sample-barcoded 5' primer and a J-beta primer mix. MiXCR, applied by TCRdb to the 5' RACE reads, yields one record per CDR3 protein. The table has 800,000 or so distinct CDR3 sequences, 60% to 80% seen once; the top ten hold 28%. Sequenced: blood. The receptors originated from a man aged 25-45 years in good health.

V gene TRBV9 combines with J gene TRBJ2-4; D is perhaps TRBD1 (6 bases). The J call is doubtful: the DNA matches TRBJ2-7 better. The germline V gene has CDR1 SGDLS and CDR2 YYNGEE. This CDR3 is built from 14 residues. CDR3 in amino acids: CASSVGTAPYEQYF. The CDR3, as DNA: TGTGCCAGCAGCGTAGGGACAGCCCCGTACGAGCAGTACTTC.

The genes are TRBV7-2 and TRBJ2-7, with D possibly TRBD2 on 6 matching bases. Deletions cut 5 bases from V and 4 bases from J, with 15 bases between. The CDR3 contains 14 residues. CDR1 and CDR2 (germline): SGHTA, FQGNSA. The DNA for the CDR3 is TGTGCCAGCAGCCCGTATAGCGGCGGGTACGAGCAGTACTTC. Protein: CASSPYSGGYEQYF. Full variable domain (remainder filled in from reference TRBV7-2 and TRBJ2-7): GAGVSQSPSNKVTEKGKDVELRCDPISGHTALYWYRQSLGQGLEFLIYFQGNSAPDKSGLPSDRFSAERTGGSVSTLTIQRTQQEDSAVYLCASSPYSGGYEQYFGPGTRLTVT.

The genes are TRBV4-3 and TRBJ2-3; D gene unclear. The CDR3 is 13 residues long. Per germline, CDR1 LGHNA and CDR2 YSLEER. V lost 0 bases and J 4 bases, leaving 5 bases between the germline ends. CDR3 DNA sequence: TGCGCCAGCAGCCAAGATTTGTCAGATACGCAGTATTTT. As protein: CASSQDLSDTQYF.

This clonotype appeared a few times. CDR3 amino acids: CASSLGPSEAFF. The CDR3 coding sequence is TGCGCCAGCAGCTTGGGCCCATCTGAAGCTTTCTTT. This rearrangement joins TRBV5-1 to TRBJ1-1; D unresolved. The CDR3 covers 12 residues. Trimming took off 0 bases at V and 6 bases at J, with 6 bases between the two ends. CDR1 SGHRS and CDR2 YFSETQ come from the germline V gene.

The chain joins TRBV6-5 to TRBJ1-2; TRBD1 matches at 8 bases. V trimming: 2 bases; J trimming: 1 base; junction bases outside the gene matches: 3. CDR3 length equals 15 residues. The germline V gene has CDR1 MNHEY and CDR2 SVGAGI. As DNA, the CDR3 is TGTGCCAGCAGTTACCGACAGGGGAATAACTATGGCTACACCTTC. Its translation: CASSYRQGNNYGYTF.

This chain joins TRBV9 and TRBJ2-3, with D tentatively TRBD1 or TRBD2 (5 bases each). CDR3 length: 16 residues. The germline gives CDR1 SGDLS, CDR2 YYNGEE. V was pared by 2 bases and J by 6 bases, with 19 bases between. DNA of the CDR3: TGTGCCAGCAGCGTTGACCCGGGACGGTGGAGGGATACGCAGTATTTT. Protein sequence: CASSVDPGRWRDTQYF.

This sequence joins TRBV9 and TRBJ1-5, with D perhaps TRBD1 (5 bases). Per germline, CDR1 SGDLS and CDR2 YYNGEE. V gave up 5 bases and J gave up 6 bases, with 18 bases separating them. The CDR3 covers 15 residues. The DNA of the CDR3 is TGTGCCAGCAGTGAGGGGACTTTCGGTCCTCAGCCCCAGCATTTT. This gives the protein CASSEGTFGPQPQHF. Drawing the rest from reference TRBV9 and TRBJ1-5, the complete variable domain is DSGVTQTPKHLITATGQRVTLRCSPRSGDLSVYWYQQSLDQGLQFLIQYYNGEERAKGNILERFSAQQFPDLHSELNLSSLELGDSALYFCASSEGTFGPQPQHFGDGTRLSIL.

CDR3 sequence reads: CASSATGTGETRKETQYF. The DNA for the CDR3 is TGTGCCAGCAGCGCCACCGGGACAGGGGAGACGAGAAAAGAGACCCAGTACTTC. This chain uses TRBV9 with TRBJ2-5, with TRBD1 identical over 10 bases. CDR3 length equals 18 residues. Trimming removed 3 bases from V and 3 bases from J; junction bases left unmatched: 14. Germline CDR1 SGDLS, CDR2 YYNGEE. Supplemented by reference TRBV9 and TRBJ2-5, the full variable domain reads DSGVTQTPKHLITATGQRVTLRCSPRSGDLSVYWYQQSLDQGLQFLIQYYNGEERAKGNILERFSAQQFPDLHSELNLSSLELGDSALYFCASSATGTGETRKETQYFGPGTRLLVL.

J is TRBJ2-3 and V is TRBV9, with 8 bases identical to TRBD1. Germline values: CDR1 SGDLS, CDR2 YYNGEE. CDR3 length: 16 residues. Losses at the gene ends were 0 bases for V and 5 bases for J; bases not matched to a gene: 8. The DNA of the CDR3 is TGTGCCAGCAGCGTAGTGGCAGGGGGCGCCTTAGATACGCAGTATTTT. Translated, it gives CASSVVAGGALDTQYF.

The rearrangement uses TRBV4-2 and TRBJ2-3, with D possibly TRBD1 on 5 matching bases. The CDR3 is 16 amino acids. Looked up from germline, CDR1 is LGHNA and CDR2 is YNFKEQ. Trimming cost V 0 bases and J 0 bases, with 10 bases left between them. The CDR3: CASSQDDSPSTDTQYF. CDR3 coding DNA: TGTGCCAGCAGCCAAGACGACAGCCCTAGCACAGATACGCAGTATTTT.

This chain joins TRBV5-1 and TRBJ2-1; no firm D call. The ends were cut back, 4 bases at V and 7 bases at J, with 9 bases in the middle. There are 12 residues in the CDR3. Per the germline V gene, CDR1 is SGHRS and CDR2 is YFSETQ. CDR3 region: CASSHPGNEQFF. CDR3 DNA: TGCGCCAGCAGCCACCCAGGAAATGAGCAGTTCTTC.

This clonotype showed up just once. One junction end does not reproduce the germline sequence, and a read error may be involved. V usage is TRBV20-1 and J usage is TRBJ2-5; TRBD2 matches 9 bases. This CDR3 contains 15 residues. In germline, CDR1 is DFQATT, CDR2 SNEGSKA (reference sequence). This CDR3 is CSASDSGGPQEAQYF. The CDR3 nucleotides read TGCAGTGCTAGCGATAGCGGGGGCCCCCAAGAGGCCCAGTACTTC.

The V and J genes are TRBV18 and TRBJ1-1; 7 positions match TRBD1. Germline CDR1 is KGHSH and CDR2 is LQKENI. Trimming cost V 4 bases and J 4 bases; bases outside gene matches: 9. The CDR3 is 15 amino acids. The CDR3 DNA is TGTGCCAGCTCACTAGGGTTCAGGGGGAGCACTGAAGCTTTCTTT. Encoded protein: CASSLGFRGSTEAFF.

The chain recombines TRBV27 with TRBJ1-2; D is ambiguous. Between the trimmed V and J ends, which lost 0 bases and 7 bases, there was a span of 9 bases. This CDR3 has 13 amino acids. The germline CDR1 and CDR2 sequences are MNHEY and SMNVEV (reference sequence). The DNA for the CDR3 is TGTGCCAGCAGTTTATCAGGGTTAAGTGGCTACACCTTC. The encoded protein is CASSLSGLSGYTF.

The V gene is TRBV4-1, the J gene TRBJ1-6; weak D call: TRBD1 (6 bases). The CDR3 covers 16 residues. CDR1 and CDR2 from the germline V gene are MGHRA and YSYEKL. Trimming cost V 0 bases and J 8 bases, with 14 bases left between them. CDR3: CASSQEWDTADSPLHF. DNA for the CDR3: TGCGCCAGCAGCCAAGAATGGGACACGGCGGATTCACCCCTCCACTTT.

The table lists this clonotype with a few counts. This rearrangement joins TRBV27 to TRBJ1-6; 9 bases are shared with TRBD1. The length of the CDR3 is 15 residues. V lost 5 bases to trimming and J lost 7 bases; unmatched junction nucleotides: 6. Germline loops: CDR1 MNHEY, CDR2 SMNVEV (reference sequence). The CDR3 nucleotides are TGTGCCAGCAGTGCCAGACAGGGGGACAATTCACCCCTCCACTTT. The encoded protein is CASSARQGDNSPLHF.

This clonotype came up a few times. The V call is TRBV18, the J call TRBJ2-5; 8 bases align to TRBD1. Germline V gives CDR1 KGHSH, CDR2 LQKENI. J lost 1 base, V lost 2 bases, and 0 bases had no gene match. The CDR3 is 14 residues long. The CDR3 sequence: CASSPTGGQETQYF. The CDR3 region has the DNA TGTGCCAGCTCACCAACAGGGGGCCAAGAGACCCAGTACTTC.

The chain carries TRBV20-1 and TRBJ2-5, with D perhaps being TRBD1 or TRBD2 (5 bases each). V was clipped by 6 bases and J by 11 bases, with 19 bases between them. The CDR3 has 12 amino acids. Germline lookup yields CDR1 DFQATT and CDR2 SNEGSKA (reference sequence). In DNA, the CDR3 is TGCAGTGCGGGAGAGGGGATAATGGGGCAGTACTTC. Residues: CSAGEGIMGQYF.

The chain has TRBV29-1 and TRBJ2-7; possible D gene TRBD1, 5 bases. V gave up 6 bases and J gave up 0 bases, with 15 bases separating them. The length of the CDR3 is 14 residues. CDR1 and CDR2 from the germline V gene are SQVTM and ANQGSEA. The CDR3 sequence is CSVPGWGSSYEQYF. The CDR3 coding sequence is TGCAGCGTCCCAGGGTGGGGAAGCTCCTACGAGCAGTACTTC.

This clonotype has more than one count but fewer than ten. The chain recombines TRBV12-3 or TRBV12-4 with TRBJ2-6, with 10 bases matching TRBD1. Trimming took 3 bases from V and 0 from J; bases not matched to a gene: 2. The CDR3 has 17 amino acids. CDR3 bases: TGTGCCAGCAGTTTCGGGACAGGGGCCTCTGGGGCCAACGTCCTGACTTTC. It encodes CASSFGTGASGANVLTF.

This rearrangement joins TRBV29-1 to TRBJ2-7; D uncertain. Germline lookup yields CDR1 SQVTM and CDR2 ANQGSEA. The CDR3 consists of 13 residues. V lost 4 bases, J lost 4 bases, and 14 bases lay in between. In DNA form, the CDR3 reads TGCAGCGTTGTTTCAGAAACTACGTACGAGCAGTACTTC. It encodes CSVVSETTYEQYF.

This clonotype was detected once. V is TRBV7-9 and J is TRBJ2-7; D not certain. CDR1 and CDR2 (germline): SEHNR, FQNEAQ (reference sequence). The V and J ends lost 5 bases and 3 bases respectively, with 11 bases between them. The CDR3 totals 13 residues. This chain's CDR3 is CASSPQAHYEQYF. CDR3 DNA: TGTGCCAGCAGCCCCCAGGCACACTACGAGCAGTACTTC.

This rearrangement joins TRBV4-1 to TRBJ2-3, with 12 bases fitting TRBD1. With V trimmed by 1 base and J by 6 bases, 5 bases remained unmatched. Germline-derived CDR1 and CDR2 are MGHRA and YSYEKL. The CDR3 is 16 residues long. The CDR3 protein is CASSQGDRGLGDTQYF. In nucleotides, the CDR3 is TGCGCCAGCAGCCAAGGGGACAGGGGGCTAGGGGATACGCAGTATTTT.

This clonotype was recorded once. This chain connects TRBV12-3 or TRBV12-4 to TRBJ2-7, with 8 bases that match TRBD1. The CDR3 sequence is 15 residues long. J gave up 4 bases and V 2 bases, and 7 bases lay outside the gene matches. The CDR3, as DNA: TGTGCCAGCAGTTTACCGGGACAGGTCCCTTACGAGCAGTACTTC. This codes for CASSLPGQVPYEQYF.